The 21 T cell receptor beta chains listed next were all sequenced from one sample in a study of vaccination and CD4 T cells after COVID-19. The assay that was used to sequence DNA from cultured CD4+ T cells was the Oncomine TCR Beta short-read assay. TCRdb used MiXCR to reprocess the PCR reads, holding one entry per CDR3 protein. In the table there are 15,000 to 20,000 distinct CDR3 sequences, about 51% of which are singletons. Their specific antigens are unknown. Time point of the sample: late sampling 161 to 241 days after vaccination in a few convalescent patients. Regarding treatment: roughly 10-day PBMC culture with coronavirus spike peptide pools or control peptides (ViraFEST assay). Sequences were derived from CD4+ T cells from blood, cultured in vitro, sampled about 7 months after SARS-CoV-2 vaccination. Every receptor here comes from a human donor who had recovered from COVID-19.

This chain links TRBV6-5 with TRBJ1-5; D perhaps matches TRBD1 (6 bases). CDR1 and CDR2 (germline): MNHEY, SVGAGI. With 2 bases removed from V and 4 bases from J, the gap between germline ends came to 12 bases. The CDR3 contains 15 residues. CDR3 region: CASSYTGHLNQPQHF. DNA for the CDR3: TGTGCCAGCAGTTACACGGGACATTTAAATCAGCCCCAGCATTTT.

This chain connects TRBV19 to TRBJ1-5, with no clear D. In germline, CDR1 is LNHDA, CDR2 SQIVND (reference sequence). V shed 0 bases and J shed 2 bases, with 11 bases lying between them. This CDR3 region has 16 residues. The CDR3 sequence is CASSIDRAIGNQPQHF. DNA for the CDR3: TGTGCCAGTAGTATAGATCGGGCCATAGGCAATCAGCCCCAGCATTTT.

The chain employs TRBV20-1 and TRBJ2-3; 10 nucleotides line up with TRBD2. CDR3 length equals 14 residues. Germline lookup yields CDR1 DFQATT and CDR2 SNEGSKA (reference sequence). V shed 6 bases, J shed 3 bases, and the junction held 6 bases outside the gene matches. CDR3 DNA sequence: TGCAGTGCAGAACTAGCGGGACGGACAGATACGCAGTATTTT. Encoded protein: CSAELAGRTDTQYF.

The rearrangement links TRBV6-1 to TRBJ2-7, with no clear D. This CDR3 contains 16 residues. The germline V gene encodes CDR1 MNHNS and CDR2 SASEGT. The V and J ends lost 2 bases and 7 bases respectively, with 21 bases between them. The CDR3 sequence is CASSEPPLGGFIEQYF. The CDR3 region has the DNA TGTGCCAGCAGTGAACCGCCTCTCGGCGGATTCATAGAGCAGTACTTC.

The rearrangement uses TRBV20-1 and TRBJ2-5; no clear D. Trimming shortened V by 5 bases and J by 5 bases, and 9 bases separated the two germline ends. CDR1 and CDR2 (germline): DFQATT, SNEGSKA (reference sequence). The length of the CDR3 is 11 residues. The CDR3 coding sequence is TGCAGTGCTGGAAAATATGAGACCCAGTACTTC. Translated, it gives CSAGKYETQYF.

The V call is TRBV20-1, the J call TRBJ2-3; TRBD2 is a possible D gene (6 bases). V was clipped by 3 bases and J by 1 base, with 11 bases between them. CDR1 DFQATT and CDR2 SNEGSKA come from the germline V gene (reference sequence). The CDR3 has 14 residues. CDR3 loop: CSASAGLRTDTQYF. Written as DNA, the CDR3 is TGCAGTGCTAGTGCGGGACTCCGCACAGATACGCAGTATTTT.

The chain couples TRBV6-5 to TRBJ2-1; possible D gene TRBD2, 6 bases. The CDR3 totals 18 residues. V gave up 4 bases and J gave up 0 bases, with 19 bases separating them. Germline CDR1 MNHEY, CDR2 SVGAGI. CDR3 sequence: CASSSPGEGGSSYNEQFF. The CDR3 region has the DNA TGTGCCAGCAGTTCCCCGGGCGAGGGAGGTTCCTCCTACAATGAGCAGTTCTTC.

This clonotype was observed a single time. The rearrangement links TRBV20-1 to TRBJ2-1; TRBD2 matches 9 bases. Germline V gene lookup returns CDR1 DFQATT and CDR2 SNEGSKA (reference sequence). The CDR3 runs 16 residues. V lost 0 bases to trimming and J lost 9 bases; unmatched junction nucleotides: 12. The CDR3 region has the DNA TGCAGTGCTAGAGATGGCGGGAGGGTGTCATCCGGTGAGCAGTTCTTC. Amino acid sequence: CSARDGGRVSSGEQFF.

The chain combines TRBV7-2 with TRBJ2-7; possibly TRBD1 or TRBD2 for D (5 bases each). Trimming took off 5 bases at V and 4 bases at J, with 18 bases between the two ends. Germline values: CDR1 SGHTA, CDR2 FQGNSA. The CDR3 contains 15 residues. The CDR3 region has the DNA TGTGCCAGCAGCCCAGAAGTCGGGGCCTATTACGAGCAGTACTTC. This translates into CASSPEVGAYYEQYF. Looking up the rest from reference TRBV7-2 and TRBJ2-7 gives the full variable domain: GAGVSQSPSNKVTEKGKDVELRCDPISGHTALYWYRQSLGQGLEFLIYFQGNSAPDKSGLPSDRFSAERTGGSVSTLTIQRTQQEDSAVYLCASSPEVGAYYEQYFGPGTRLTVT.

This clonotype was picked up a small number of times. This chain uses TRBV6-1 with TRBJ2-5; D tentatively reads TRBD1 or TRBD2 (5 bases each). CDR1 MNHNS and CDR2 SASEGT come from the germline V gene. Trimming removed 6 bases from V and 4 bases from J, with 18 bases in between. This CDR3 spans 15 amino acids. The chain's CDR3 is CASRGSIAGGETQYF. CDR3 bases: TGTGCCAGCAGGGGGTCGATTGCTGGGGGAGAGACCCAGTACTTC.

The chain has TRBV15 and TRBJ1-1; 8 nucleotides agree with TRBD1. Per the germline V gene, CDR1 is LNHNV and CDR2 is YYDKDF (reference sequence). V was pared by 4 bases and J by 1 base, with 2 bases of the junction left unmatched. CDR3 length equals 14 residues. The DNA of the CDR3 is TGTGCCACCAGCAAAGGACAGGGGAACACTGAAGCTTTCTTT. It yields the protein CATSKGQGNTEAFF.

The chain joins TRBV12-3 or TRBV12-4 to TRBJ2-6; D gene ambiguous. V shed 7 bases and J shed 2 bases, with 6 bases lying between them. CDR3 length equals 13 residues. The CDR3 here is CASILTGANVLTF. In nucleotides, the CDR3 is TGTGCCAGCATCCTCACTGGGGCCAACGTCCTGACTTTC.

A note on this clonotype: One end of the junction is discordant with germline, which a read error may explain. V usage is TRBV11-2 and J usage is TRBJ2-7; D is undetermined. Germline CDR1 is SGHAT and CDR2 is FQNNGV. The CDR3 has 14 residues. The CDR3 loop is CASSLALGSYEQYF. CDR3 DNA: TGTGCCAGCAGCTTAGCTCTGGGGTCCTATGAGCAGTACTTC.

This clonotype was found a few times. The chain uses TRBV7-9 and TRBJ1-1, with 11 bases aligning to TRBD1. Germline-derived CDR1 and CDR2 are SEHNR and FQNEAQ (reference sequence). Trimming cost V 3 bases and J 7 bases; bases outside gene matches: 4. This CDR3 contains 14 residues. CDR3 region: CASSFGGQGVEAFF. The CDR3 coding sequence is TGTGCCAGCAGCTTCGGGGGACAGGGGGTTGAAGCTTTCTTT.

V usage is TRBV20-1 and J usage is TRBJ1-3; possible D gene TRBD1, 5 bases. CDR1 DFQATT and CDR2 SNEGSKA come from the germline V gene (reference sequence). The V and J ends lost 0 bases and 8 bases respectively, with 17 bases between them. This CDR3 has 15 residues. In DNA form, the CDR3 reads TGCAGTGCTAGAGATTTGGGGACGAGTGCGGACACCATATATTTT. Translating gives CSARDLGTSADTIYF.

This rearrangement joins TRBV7-3 to TRBJ2-2, with 8 bases that match TRBD1. The CDR3 totals 16 residues. CDR1 is SGHTA, CDR2 FQGTGA, per germline. Germline trimming cut 5 bases from V and 5 bases from J; bases unmatched to any gene: 10. The CDR3 reads CASSRTGQGGTGELFF. CDR3 nucleotides: TGTGCCAGCAGCAGGACCGGACAGGGCGGGACCGGGGAGCTGTTTTTT.

V usage is TRBV11-2 and J usage is TRBJ2-5, with D perhaps being TRBD1 or TRBD2 (8 bases each). CDR1 is SGHAT and CDR2 is FQNNGV in the germline V gene. The CDR3 consists of 16 residues. V lost 6 bases, J lost 2 bases, and 19 bases lay in between. The CDR3 sequence is CASRQGAGGWQETQYF. The DNA for the CDR3 is TGTGCCAGCAGGCAGGGGGCGGGGGGTTGGCAAGAGACCCAGTACTTC.

This clonotype turned up a few times. The chain is built from TRBV7-9 and TRBJ1-6, with no clear D. The CDR3 extends over 14 amino acids. The germline V gene encodes CDR1 SEHNR and CDR2 FQNEAQ (reference sequence). The germline V and J ends were trimmed by 0 bases and 7 bases, with 7 bases remaining between them. The chain's CDR3 is CASSLAGNNSPLHF. DNA of the CDR3: TGTGCCAGCAGCTTAGCAGGGAACAATTCACCCCTCCACTTT. Together with reference TRBV7-9 and TRBJ1-6, the CDR3 gives the full variable domain: DTGVSQNPRHKITKRGQNVTFRCDPISEHNRLYWYRQTLGQGPEFLTYFQNEAQLEKSRLLSDRFSAERPKGSFSTLEIQRTEQGDSAMYLCASSLAGNNSPLHFGNGTRLTVT.

This chain links TRBV19 with TRBJ2-5, with 9 bases that match TRBD1. The CDR3 runs to 16 residues. V shed 3 bases and J 1 base; nucleotides not matched to a gene: 6. Germline CDR1 LNHDA, CDR2 SQIVND (reference sequence). Here the CDR3 DNA reads TGTGCCAGTAGTATCGGGTACAGGGGGCGCCAAGAGACCCAGTACTTC. It codes for CASSIGYRGRQETQYF.

The chain joins TRBV7-2 to TRBJ2-1; the match to TRBD2 covers 11 bases. Germline V gene lookup returns CDR1 SGHTA and CDR2 FQGNSA. V lost 5 bases to trimming and J lost 3 bases; unmatched junction nucleotides: 12. The CDR3 length is 18 residues. Here the CDR3 reads CASSTSLGTSGYYNEQFF. The CDR3 DNA is TGTGCCAGCAGCACGAGCCTCGGGACTAGCGGATACTACAATGAGCAGTTCTTC.

A few counts support this clonotype. The V gene is TRBV20-1, the J gene TRBJ1-1, with D possibly TRBD1 on 6 matching bases. The length of the CDR3 is 15 residues. Trimming shortened V by 5 bases and J by 2 bases, and 18 bases separated the two germline ends. CDR1 and CDR2 (germline): DFQATT, SNEGSKA (reference sequence). Written as DNA, the CDR3 is TGCAGTGCTGGACCGCGGCGAGGGGGTAACACTGAAGCTTTCTTT. Translation: CSAGPRRGGNTEAFF.